Following are 19 T cell receptor beta chains from one sample sequenced in a study of T cells in Graves' hyperthyroidism and ophthalmopathy. The source material, RNA transcripts, was used to amplify TCR beta CDR3 regions. The HTBI primer set was used in a first-round RT-PCR of the TCR CDR3. TCRdb independently ran MiXCR on the multiplex PCR reads; one entry per CDR3 protein. This table has 270,000 or so distinct CDR3 sequences, roughly 15% appearing once. The specimen was blood. Receptors were obtained from a woman between 50 and 59 years old with Graves' hyperthyroidism that later progressed to Graves' ophthalmopathy.

This clonotype was seen many times. The V gene is TRBV5-1, the J gene TRBJ1-2; 9 bases are shared with TRBD1. The CDR3 sequence is 16 residues long. V gave up 4 bases and J gave up 3 bases; unmatched junction bases: 10. The germline V gene encodes CDR1 SGHRS and CDR2 YFSETQ. CDR3 sequence reads: CASSPKQGATDYGYTF. CDR3 nucleotides: TGCGCCAGCAGCCCCAAACAGGGGGCGACAGACTATGGCTACACCTTC.

The rearrangement links TRBV5-1 to TRBJ2-5; D may match TRBD1 or TRBD2 (5 bases each). V was cut by 6 bases and J by 5 bases, with 11 bases left in between. Germline loops: CDR1 SGHRS, CDR2 YFSETQ. This CDR3 has 12 residues. CDR3 coding DNA: TGCGCCAGCACGGGGACCAGGGAGACCCAGTACTTC. Translating it yields CASTGTRETQYF. Full variable domain (missing parts from reference TRBV5-1 and TRBJ2-5): KAGVTQTPRYLIKTRGQQVTLSCSPISGHRSVSWYQQTPGQGLQFLFEYFSETQRNKGNFPGRFSGRQFSNSRSEMNVSTLELGDSALYLCASTGTRETQYFGPGTRLLVL.

The genes are TRBV19 and TRBJ2-1, with D maybe TRBD2 (5 bases). In germline, CDR1 is LNHDA, CDR2 SQIVND (reference sequence). V lost 6 bases and J 9 bases, leaving 15 bases between the germline ends. This CDR3 comprises 13 residues. CDR3 loop: CASRKTSSFEQFF. The CDR3 DNA reads as TGTGCCAGTAGAAAAACTAGTTCCTTTGAGCAGTTCTTC.

This clonotype came up many times. CDR3: CASSFTVDQPQHF. The CDR3 DNA is TGTGCCAGCAGTTTTACGGTTGATCAGCCCCAGCATTTT. The V call is TRBV28, the J call TRBJ1-5; D call uncertain. The germline V gene encodes CDR1 MDHEN and CDR2 SYDVKM. V was clipped by 3 bases and J by 5 bases, with 8 bases between them. This CDR3 comprises 13 residues.

This clonotype was seen many times. This chain links TRBV27 with TRBJ2-1; D is tentatively TRBD1 or TRBD2 (6 bases each). The CDR3 is made up of 14 amino acids. CDR1 is MNHEY and CDR2 is SMNVEV in the germline V gene (reference sequence). V dropped 8 bases and J dropped 1 base, with 12 bases sitting between them. This CDR3 is CASQRRGSYNEQFF. CDR3 DNA sequence: TGTGCCAGCCAGCGGAGGGGGTCCTACAATGAGCAGTTCTTC.

This clonotype was found many times. The chain joins TRBV27 to TRBJ2-1; D is unclear. V lost 3 bases and J 0 bases, leaving 9 bases between the germline ends. Germline assignment: CDR1 MNHEY and CDR2 SMNVEV (reference sequence). CDR3 length: 15 residues. CDR3 DNA sequence: TGTGCCAGCAGTTTGAAGGCTGTCTCCTACAATGAGCAGTTCTTC. This sequence encodes CASSLKAVSYNEQFF.

Ten or more counts support this clonotype. The gene calls are TRBV7-6 and TRBJ2-3; D is perhaps TRBD1 or TRBD2 (5 bases each). Germline V gene data show CDR1 as SGHVS and CDR2 as FNYEAQ. V lost 5 bases and J lost 0, with 18 bases in between. This CDR3 contains 17 residues. The CDR3 spells CASSAPERGPSTDTQYF. Written as DNA, the CDR3 is TGTGCCAGCAGCGCACCTGAACGGGGCCCTAGCACAGATACGCAGTATTTT.

The chain employs TRBV12-5 and TRBJ2-7; D is unresolved. The CDR3 contains 12 residues. Germline-derived CDR1 and CDR2 are LGHNT and FRNRAP. V was clipped by 2 bases and J by 3 bases, with 5 bases between them. This CDR3 is CASGLTVYEQYF. For the CDR3, the DNA is TGTGCTAGTGGTTTGACTGTCTACGAGCAGTACTTC. Based on the CDR3 plus reference TRBV12-5 and TRBJ2-7, the full variable domain is DARVTQTPRHKVTEMGQEVTMRCQPILGHNTVFWYRQTMMQGLELLAYFRNRAPLDDSGMPKDRFSAEMPDATLATLKIQPSEPRDSAVYFCASGLTVYEQYFGPGTRLTVT.

This clonotype was seen at least ten times. V and J are TRBV2 and TRBJ2-3, with D tentatively TRBD1 (11 bases). Trimming left V 7 bases short and J 5 bases short, with 28 bases between. Germline V gene data show CDR1 as SNHLY and CDR2 as FYNNEI. CDR3 length: 18 residues. The CDR3 DNA reads TGTGCCAGCACGGACAGGGGGCAAAGAGCGGGAGGGGGAGATACGCAGTATTTT. Translating it yields CASTDRGQRAGGGDTQYF.

This clonotype was picked up many times. The V call is TRBV27, the J call TRBJ2-7, with D perhaps TRBD2 (5 bases). CDR1 and CDR2 (germline): MNHEY, SMNVEV (reference sequence). There are 14 residues in the CDR3. Between the trimmed V and J ends, which lost 2 bases and 2 bases, there was a span of 10 bases. The CDR3 coding sequence is TGTGCCAGCAGTTTACGGGGTTTGGCCTACGAGCAGTACTTC. It codes for CASSLRGLAYEQYF.

The chain is built from TRBV20-1 and TRBJ1-5; no clear D gene. CDR3 length: 11 amino acids. CDR1 is DFQATT, CDR2 SNEGSKA, per germline (reference sequence). Trimming left V 0 bases short and J 6 bases short, with 3 bases between. CDR3 protein: CSAREGQPQHF. The DNA of the CDR3 is TGCAGTGCTAGAGAAGGTCAGCCCCAGCATTTT.

This clonotype was counted ten times or more. V is TRBV20-1 and J is TRBJ2-3; tentative D call: TRBD2 (5 bases). V shed 6 bases and J shed 4 bases, with 23 bases lying between them. Germline lookup yields CDR1 DFQATT and CDR2 SNEGSKA (reference sequence). CDR3 length: 16 amino acids. This CDR3 is CSASGLYAKTSDTQYF. The CDR3 region has the DNA TGCAGTGCCTCCGGACTGTACGCTAAAACCTCAGATACGCAGTATTTT.

The chain links TRBV10-3 to TRBJ1-3, with no clear D. The germline V gene encodes CDR1 ENHRY and CDR2 SYGVKD. The CDR3 is made up of 14 amino acids. The V and J ends lost 3 bases and 4 bases respectively, with 10 bases between them. In DNA form, the CDR3 reads TGTGCCATCAGTGACGGGGAGGCGGGAAACACCATATATTTT. This gives the protein CAISDGEAGNTIYF.

Ten or more counts support this clonotype. In nucleotides, the CDR3 is TGCAGTGCTGGATCGGGACTAGCGGGAGATGGGACTAGCACAGATACGCAGTATTTT. This encodes CSAGSGLAGDGTSTDTQYF. This chain links TRBV20-1 with TRBJ2-3; 14 nucleotides match TRBD2. The ends lost 5 bases at V and 0 bases at J; junction bases unmatched: 13. The CDR3 covers 19 residues. Germline V CDR1 and CDR2: DFQATT, SNEGSKA (reference sequence).

This clonotype showed up many times. The chain couples TRBV24-1 to TRBJ2-7; 7 bases match TRBD1. CDR3 length: 13 residues. CDR1 and CDR2 from the germline V gene are KGHDR and SFDVKD. The V segment lost 9 bases and the J segment 5 bases; nucleotides outside the gene matches: 9. The CDR3 DNA reads as TGTGCCACCGCCGAGGGGGCGGAGGACGAGCAGTACTTC. Its translation: CATAEGAEDEQYF.

This clonotype came up many times. This chain uses TRBV9 with TRBJ2-7; D unresolved. V was clipped by 2 bases and J by 3 bases, with 15 bases between them. Germline assignment: CDR1 SGDLS and CDR2 YYNGEE. The CDR3 has 15 residues. The chain's CDR3 is CASSVGLGLGYEQYF. In nucleotides, the CDR3 is TGTGCCAGCAGCGTGGGTTTGGGTTTAGGCTACGAGCAGTACTTC.

This clonotype was counted ten times or more. The DNA for the CDR3 is TGTGCCAGCAGCCCTGCGAGCTCTGGGGCCAACGTCCTGACTTTC. Residues: CASSPASSGANVLTF. This chain joins TRBV28 and TRBJ2-6, with unresolved D. Trimming left V 6 bases short and J 0 bases short, with 9 bases between. The CDR3 is 15 amino acids. Looked up from germline, CDR1 is MDHEN and CDR2 is SYDVKM.

This clonotype was detected many times. DNA for the CDR3: TGTGCCAGCTCACCATCGGGGTCGAATGAGCAGTTCTTC. Residues: CASSPSGSNEQFF. V is TRBV18 and J is TRBJ2-1; TRBD2 is a possible D gene (5 bases). CDR1 is KGHSH, CDR2 LQKENI, per germline. V was clipped by 2 bases and J by 7 bases, with 9 bases between them. The CDR3 consists of 13 residues.

Here the CDR3 DNA reads TGTGCCACCAGTGAAAACACAGATACGCAGTATTTT. It translates to CATSENTDTQYF. V is TRBV24-1 and J is TRBJ2-3; D not certain. V was pared by 4 bases and J by 2 bases, with 3 bases between. The germline V gene has CDR1 KGHDR and CDR2 SFDVKD. The CDR3 contains 12 residues.